One sample yielded the 20 T cell receptor beta chains listed below, sequenced in a study of blood T cell repertoires in COVID-19. Some clones are missing from TCRdb's copy, which holds only in-frame ones; the method was immunoSEQ multiplex PCR. Of a few hundred thousand clones in the sample, about nine tenths were seen once. Sequenced material: peripheral blood. The origin of the receptors is a man aged 35 to 55 who had recovered from COVID-19.

This chain's CDR3 is CASSHLSGVNLPSNTEAFF. The CDR3 DNA sequence: TGCGCCAGCAGCCACCTATCGGGGGTTAACCTACCATCAAACACTGAAGCTTTCTTT. The V gene is TRBV4-1, the J gene TRBJ1-1; a weak D match, TRBD1 (5 bases). V was clipped by 3 bases and J by 2 bases, with 25 bases between them. Looked up from germline, CDR1 is MGHRA and CDR2 is YSYEKL. The CDR3 has 19 residues.

CDR3 protein: CASSLRAGGLYF. In DNA form, the CDR3 reads TGTGCCAGCAGTTTACGAGCGGGGGGGCTGTACTTC. V usage is TRBV12-3 or TRBV12-4 and J usage is TRBJ2-7, with 10 nucleotides matching TRBD2. This CDR3 has 12 residues. The J segment lost 12 bases and the V segment lost 2 bases, leaving 4 bases of the junction unmatched.

V usage is TRBV12-3 or TRBV12-4 and J usage is TRBJ2-1, with a weak D call TRBD2 (6 bases). CDR3 length equals 13 residues. V lost 5 bases and J 12 bases, leaving 17 bases between the germline ends. CDR3 bases: TGTGCCAGCAGTCCGGGACTCTCTAAGGGGCAGTTCTTC. Protein sequence: CASSPGLSKGQFF.

The chain recombines TRBV3-1 (or the pseudogene TRBV3-2) with TRBJ2-3; D possibly corresponds to TRBD2 (6 bases). The germline CDR1 and CDR2 sequences are LGHDT and YNNKEL (reference sequence). V lost 0 bases and J lost 4, with 17 bases in between. This CDR3 contains 17 residues. CDR3 sequence: CASSQEPRGNWADTQYF. The CDR3 nucleotides read TGTGCCAGCAGCCAAGAACCCCGGGGGAATTGGGCAGATACGCAGTATTTT.

This clone has a handful of counts. In DNA form, the CDR3 reads TGCGCCAGCAGCCAAGCTCTAGGGAGACCCTACGAGCAGTACTTC. Translation: CASSQALGRPYEQYF. The chain joins TRBV4-1 to TRBJ2-7; D perhaps matches TRBD2 (5 bases). The CDR3 has 15 residues. The germline V and J ends were trimmed by 1 base and 2 bases, with 12 bases remaining between them. Germline CDR1 is MGHRA and CDR2 is YSYEKL.

As DNA, the CDR3 is TGCGCCAGCGGAAGAGGGGGCGCGGGAGAGACCCAGTACTTC. It is translated as CASGRGGAGETQYF. This chain links TRBV5-1 with TRBJ2-5; 7 bases are shared with TRBD1. The V gene's germline CDR1 is SGHRS and CDR2 YFSETQ. The CDR3 length is 14 residues. V was pared by 7 bases and J by 4 bases, with 10 bases of the junction left unmatched.

This clone was seen once. The rearrangement links TRBV6-6 to TRBJ1-5, with 9 bases lining up with TRBD1. The germline V gene encodes CDR1 MNHNY and CDR2 SVGAGI (reference sequence). Trimming removed 5 bases from V and 4 bases from J; junction bases left unmatched: 6. The CDR3 sequence is 15 residues long. DNA for the CDR3: TGTGCCAGCAGTGGACCCGGACAGGGGAATCAGCCCCAGCATTTT. Protein product: CASSGPGQGNQPQHF.

The V gene is TRBV5-4, the J gene TRBJ1-4; 9 positions agree with TRBD1. Trimming removed 0 bases from V and 9 bases from J; junction bases left unmatched: 3. Germline V gene data show CDR1 as SGHNT and CDR2 as YYREEE (reference sequence). CDR3 length: 14 residues. For the CDR3, the DNA is TGTGCCAGCAGCTTGGCCGGGACAGGGAAAAAACTGTTTTTT. This encodes CASSLAGTGKKLFF.

J is TRBJ1-5 and V is TRBV2; 8 nucleotides agree with TRBD1. V lost 4 bases, J lost 6 bases, and 5 bases stayed unmatched. The V gene's germline CDR1 is SNHLY and CDR2 FYNNEI. This CDR3 has 14 residues. The CDR3 protein is CASSGQGTGQPQHF. CDR3 DNA: TGTGCCAGCAGTGGACAGGGGACGGGTCAGCCCCAGCATTTT.

This chain links TRBV11-2 with TRBJ2-5, with D maybe TRBD2 (5 bases). The CDR3 is made up of 16 amino acids. CDR1 SGHAT and CDR2 FQNNGV come from the germline V gene. V was pared by 5 bases and J by 5 bases, with 21 bases between. The CDR3 bases are TGTGCCAGCAGCCCCACCGGGCCTCCGGGCGGGGAGACCCAGTACTTC. This translates into CASSPTGPPGGETQYF.

The chain joins TRBV29-1 to TRBJ1-2; 12 positions agree with TRBD1. V shed 5 bases and J 1 base; nucleotides not matched to a gene: 11. Per the germline V gene, CDR1 is SQVTM and CDR2 is ANQGSEA. The CDR3 sequence is 17 residues long. CDR3 region: CSVPEVGQGAGNYGYTF. CDR3 sequence (DNA): TGCAGCGTTCCAGAGGTGGGACAGGGGGCTGGTAACTATGGCTACACCTTC.

The genes are TRBV19 and TRBJ2-7; 13 bases agree with TRBD2. V was pared by 4 bases and J by 4 bases, with 7 bases of the junction left unmatched. The CDR3 length is 16 residues. The germline V gene encodes CDR1 LNHDA and CDR2 SQIVND (reference sequence). The CDR3: CASSTFRTSGGYEQYF. CDR3 DNA: TGTGCCAGTAGTACTTTCCGGACTAGCGGGGGATACGAGCAGTACTTC.

The chain combines TRBV5-1 with TRBJ1-6, with D possibly matching TRBD1 (5 bases). V lost 5 bases and J 7 bases, leaving 7 bases between the germline ends. Germline V gene data show CDR1 as SGHRS and CDR2 as YFSETQ. This CDR3 is 12 amino acids long. The CDR3 DNA follows: TGCGCCAGCAGGTCAGGGAATTCACCCCTCCACTTT. Residues: CASRSGNSPLHF.

In its sample, this clone was seen once. This chain uses TRBV24-1 with TRBJ2-1, with unresolved D. The CDR3 length is 13 residues. V lost 5 bases to trimming and J lost 6 bases, with 10 bases between them. CDR1 and CDR2 (germline): KGHDR, SFDVKD. The CDR3 region has the DNA TGTGCCACCAGTGCCTGGGCTACCAATGAGCAGTTCTTC. Translating gives CATSAWATNEQFF.

This clone was detected only once. As DNA, the CDR3 is TGCGCCAGCAGCCAAGGGCTGCACAATGAGCAGTTCTTC. Its translation is CASSQGLHNEQFF. The chain is built from TRBV4-3 and TRBJ2-1; D ambiguous. Trimming removed 1 base at V and 5 bases at J, with 6 bases between. The CDR3 loop spans 13 amino acids. Germline lookup yields CDR1 LGHNA and CDR2 YSLEER.

The rearrangement links TRBV5-1 to TRBJ1-6; 10 bases are a match to TRBD1. The CDR3 has 15 residues. Germline CDR1 is SGHRS and CDR2 is YFSETQ. After removal of 3 bases from V and 8 bases from J, the junction contained 5 bases not matched to a gene. The CDR3 here is CASSSGQGQDSPLHF. CDR3 DNA: TGCGCCAGCAGCTCGGGACAGGGGCAGGATTCACCCCTCCACTTT.

The CDR3 nucleotides read TGTGCCAGTGGGGTGCGGTGGGGGCGGGGGGTGGGCAATCAGCCCCAGCATTTT. Protein: CASGVRWGRGVGNQPQHF. The chain carries TRBV28 and TRBJ1-5, with D perhaps TRBD1 (6 bases). The CDR3 has 18 amino acids. Per germline, CDR1 MDHEN and CDR2 SYDVKM. The V and J ends lost 9 bases and 2 bases respectively, with 26 bases between them.

This clone was counted only a few times. This chain joins TRBV7-9 and TRBJ1-3, with unresolved D. V was trimmed by 8 bases and J by 3 bases, leaving 20 bases between them. CDR3 length equals 16 residues. Germline V CDR1 and CDR2: SEHNR, FQNEAQ (reference sequence). CDR3 region: CASSVESGGYGNTIYF. The DNA of the CDR3 is TGTGCCAGCTCCGTTGAGTCAGGAGGATATGGAAACACCATATATTTT.

The V call is TRBV19, the J call TRBJ2-1; TRBD2 agrees at 13 bases. Germline CDR1 and CDR2: LNHDA and SQIVND (reference sequence). Germline trimming cut 7 bases from V and 0 bases from J; bases unmatched to any gene: 18. The CDR3 is 21 amino acids. The DNA for the CDR3 is TGTGCCAGTACCAACGCCCCAGGGGGACTAGCGGGACCTAGCTCCTACAATGAGCAGTTCTTC. Translation: CASTNAPGGLAGPSSYNEQFF.

The chain couples TRBV21-1 to TRBJ1-5; the D call in the table, TRBD1, was not verified against the DNA. TRBV21-1 is given as a pseudogene. The CDR3 spans 17 residues. CDR3 loop: CASSKGSVRTGDQPQHF. For the CDR3, the DNA is TGTGCCAGCAGCAAGGGTTCAGTTAGGACAGGGGATCAGCCCCAGCATTTT.